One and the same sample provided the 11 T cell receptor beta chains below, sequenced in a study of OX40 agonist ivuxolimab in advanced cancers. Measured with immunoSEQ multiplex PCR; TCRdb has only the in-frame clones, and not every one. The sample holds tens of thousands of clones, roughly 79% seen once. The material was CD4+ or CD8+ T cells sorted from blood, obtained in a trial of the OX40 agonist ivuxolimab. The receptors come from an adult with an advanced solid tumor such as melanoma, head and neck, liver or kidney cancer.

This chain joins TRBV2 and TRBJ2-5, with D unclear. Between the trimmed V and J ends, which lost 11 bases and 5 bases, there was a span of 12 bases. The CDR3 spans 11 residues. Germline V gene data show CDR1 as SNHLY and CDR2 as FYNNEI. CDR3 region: CASSPPETQYF. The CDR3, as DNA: TGTGCCTCCTCACCACCGGAGACCCAGTACTTC.

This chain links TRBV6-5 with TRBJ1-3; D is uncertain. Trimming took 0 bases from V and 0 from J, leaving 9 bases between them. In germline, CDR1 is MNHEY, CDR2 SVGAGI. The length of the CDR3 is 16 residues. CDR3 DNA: TGTGCCAGCAGTTACTCCACACTAAGCTCTGGAAACACCATATATTTT. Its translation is CASSYSTLSSGNTIYF.

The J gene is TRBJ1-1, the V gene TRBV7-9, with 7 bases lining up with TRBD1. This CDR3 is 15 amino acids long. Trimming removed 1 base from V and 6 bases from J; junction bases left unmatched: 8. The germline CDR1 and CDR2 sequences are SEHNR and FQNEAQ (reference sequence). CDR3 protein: CASSLVVGRGAEAFF. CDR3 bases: TGTGCCAGCAGCTTAGTTGTTGGCAGGGGGGCTGAAGCTTTCTTT.

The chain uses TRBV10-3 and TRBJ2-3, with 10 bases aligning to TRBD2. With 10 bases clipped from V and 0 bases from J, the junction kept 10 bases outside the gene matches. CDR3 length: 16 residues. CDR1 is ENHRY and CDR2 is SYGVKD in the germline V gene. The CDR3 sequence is CATTTSGQSSTDTQYF. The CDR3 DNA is TGTGCCACTACGACTAGCGGGCAATCTAGCACAGATACGCAGTATTTT.

CDR3 region: CASRGGQVTDTQYF. The CDR3 DNA reads as TGTGCCAGTAGGGGGGGGCAGGTAACAGATACGCAGTATTTT. This sequence joins TRBV19 and TRBJ2-3; TRBD2 is a possible D gene (7 bases). The germline gives CDR1 LNHDA, CDR2 SQIVND (reference sequence). The V end lost 6 bases, the J end lost 3 bases, and 13 bases lay between the germline ends. The length of the CDR3 is 14 residues.

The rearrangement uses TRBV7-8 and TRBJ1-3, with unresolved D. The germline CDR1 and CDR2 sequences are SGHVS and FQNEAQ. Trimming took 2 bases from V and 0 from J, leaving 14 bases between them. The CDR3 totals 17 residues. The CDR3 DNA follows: TGTGCCAGCAGCTTAATTAGATCACGGATCTCTGGAAACACCATATATTTT. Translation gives CASSLIRSRISGNTIYF.

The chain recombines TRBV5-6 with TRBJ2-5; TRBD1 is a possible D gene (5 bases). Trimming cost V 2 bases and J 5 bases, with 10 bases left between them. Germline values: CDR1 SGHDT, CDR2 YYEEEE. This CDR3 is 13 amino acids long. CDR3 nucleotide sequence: TGTGCCAGCAGCTTTCAGGGTCCGGAGACCCAGTACTTC. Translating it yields CASSFQGPETQYF.

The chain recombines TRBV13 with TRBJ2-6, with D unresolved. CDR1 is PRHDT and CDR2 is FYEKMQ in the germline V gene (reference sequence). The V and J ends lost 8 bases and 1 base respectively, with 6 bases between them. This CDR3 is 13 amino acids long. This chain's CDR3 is CASARSGANVLTF. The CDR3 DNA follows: TGTGCCAGCGCTCGTTCTGGGGCCAACGTCCTGACTTTC. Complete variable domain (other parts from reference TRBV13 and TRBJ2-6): AAGVIQSPRHLIKEKRETATLKCYPIPRHDTVYWYQQGPGQDPQFLISFYEKMQSDKGSIPDRFSAQQFSDYHSELNMSSLELGDSALYFCASARSGANVLTFGAGSRLTVL.

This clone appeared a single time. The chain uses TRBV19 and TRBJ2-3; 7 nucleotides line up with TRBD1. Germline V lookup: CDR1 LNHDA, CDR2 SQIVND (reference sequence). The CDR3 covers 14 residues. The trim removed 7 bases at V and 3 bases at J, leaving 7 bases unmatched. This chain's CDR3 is CASKLDRFTDTQYF. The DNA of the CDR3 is TGTGCCAGTAAGTTGGACAGGTTTACAGATACGCAGTATTTT.

CDR3 in DNA: TGCGCCAGCTCCCGGACAGGGTCAGAGACCCAGTACTTC. It encodes CASSRTGSETQYF. The J gene is TRBJ2-5, the V gene TRBV10-1; 8 nucleotides line up with TRBD1. The length of the CDR3 is 13 residues. The V gene's germline CDR1 is WNHNN and CDR2 SYGVQD (reference sequence). The J segment lost 4 bases and the V segment lost 8 bases, leaving 6 bases of the junction unmatched.

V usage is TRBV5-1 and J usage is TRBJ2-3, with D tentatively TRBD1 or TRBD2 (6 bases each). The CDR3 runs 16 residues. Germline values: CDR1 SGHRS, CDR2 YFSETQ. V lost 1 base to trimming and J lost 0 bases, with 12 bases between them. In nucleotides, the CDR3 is TGCGCCAGCAGCTTGCTTGGGGGGCCGAGCACAGATACGCAGTATTTT. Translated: CASSLLGGPSTDTQYF. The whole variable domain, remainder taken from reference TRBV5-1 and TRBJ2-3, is KAGVTQTPRYLIKTRGQQVTLSCSPISGHRSVSWYQQTPGQGLQFLFEYFSETQRNKGNFPGRFSGRQFSNSRSEMNVSTLELGDSALYLCASSLLGGPSTDTQYFGPGTRLTVL.